The 16 T cell receptor beta chains in this list originate from one sample, sequenced in a study of blood T cell repertoires in COVID-19. Method: immunoSEQ multiplex PCR; TCRdb's copy keeps in-frame clones and lacks some. The sample shows a few hundred thousand clones, 70% to 85% of them seen only once. The specimen was peripheral blood. The receptors were gathered from a woman aged 40 to 50 who had recovered from COVID-19.

This chain uses TRBV4-1 with TRBJ2-5, with TRBD2 as a possible D gene (7 bases). V was clipped by 1 base and J by 5 bases, with 14 bases between them. The germline CDR1 and CDR2 sequences are MGHRA and YSYEKL. The CDR3 spans 15 residues. The CDR3 DNA sequence: TGCGCCAGCAGCCAAGCCTCGGGGGGCCGGGAGACCCAGTACTTC. This codes for CASSQASGGRETQYF.

This chain uses TRBV29-1 with TRBJ1-1; the D gene is possibly TRBD1 (6 bases). CDR1 is SQVTM and CDR2 is ANQGSEA in the germline V gene. Trimming removed 2 bases from V and 5 bases from J, with 18 bases in between. The CDR3 totals 15 residues. DNA of the CDR3: TGCAGCGTTGAACCCTACCAGGGGCCTGGGACTGAAGCTTTCTTT. Translation gives CSVEPYQGPGTEAFF.

V usage is TRBV3-1 (or the pseudogene TRBV3-2) and J usage is TRBJ1-3, with D tentatively TRBD1 (5 bases). CDR1 is LGHDT, CDR2 YNNKEL, per germline (reference sequence). Trimming pared 6 bases from V and 0 bases from J, leaving 12 bases between. CDR3 size: 15 residues. The CDR3 DNA reads as TGTGCCAGCAGACAGGACATCAACTCTGGAAACACCATATATTTT. It translates to CASRQDINSGNTIYF.

This clone was recorded once. This sequence joins TRBV5-4 and TRBJ1-3, with D possibly matching TRBD1 (5 bases). The CDR3 extends over 14 amino acids. V was shortened by 6 bases and J by 2 bases, with 12 bases between the two germline ends. Germline CDR1 and CDR2: SGHNT and YYREEE (reference sequence). CDR3 region: CASTPDRAGNTIYF. For the CDR3, the DNA is TGTGCCAGCACCCCTGACAGAGCTGGAAACACCATATATTTT.

V usage is TRBV9 and J usage is TRBJ2-3; 8 bases map to TRBD2. Per the germline V gene, CDR1 is SGDLS and CDR2 is YYNGEE. There are 15 residues in the CDR3. Trimming at V came to 0 bases and at J to 5 bases, leaving 5 bases not matched to a gene. The CDR3: CASSVVGTRQDTQYF. The CDR3 nucleotides read TGTGCCAGCAGCGTAGTTGGGACTAGGCAAGATACGCAGTATTTT.

In this sample, this clone turned up once. The rearrangement links TRBV7-6 to TRBJ1-1; no clear D gene. V was shortened by 5 bases and J by 4 bases, with 11 bases between the two germline ends. There are 13 residues in the CDR3. Germline lookup yields CDR1 SGHVS and CDR2 FNYEAQ. DNA of the CDR3: TGTGCCAGCAGCCCCGACGAGGGCACTGAAGCTTTCTTT. Translating it yields CASSPDEGTEAFF.

The chain carries TRBV5-1 and TRBJ1-2; the D gene is possibly TRBD1 (5 bases). Trimming left V 4 bases short and J 0 bases short, with 16 bases between. Per germline, CDR1 SGHRS and CDR2 YFSETQ. The CDR3 contains 16 residues. DNA for the CDR3: TGCGCCAGCAGCCAACTGCTGACGGACACTAACTATGGCTACACCTTC. Translation gives CASSQLLTDTNYGYTF.

This clone was counted between two and nine times. The DNA of the CDR3 is TGCGCCAGCAGCCCCGGGGTAGCGGGGGGACTTAGGGCCAACGTCCTGACTTTC. Its protein is CASSPGVAGGLRANVLTF. J is TRBJ2-6 and V is TRBV5-1; 10 bases map to TRBD2. V lost 4 bases to trimming and J lost 5 bases; unmatched junction nucleotides: 12. Per the germline V gene, CDR1 is SGHRS and CDR2 is YFSETQ. This CDR3 has 18 amino acids.

The chain uses TRBV9 and TRBJ1-1, with D tentatively TRBD1 (6 bases). This CDR3 is 13 amino acids long. The V end was cut by 1 base, the J end by 6 bases, with 10 bases between. The germline gives CDR1 SGDLS, CDR2 YYNGEE. The CDR3 DNA is TGTGCCAGCAGCGTAACAGGGTCGGCTGAAGCTTTCTTT. Protein product: CASSVTGSAEAFF.

V gene TRBV7-2 combines with J gene TRBJ1-2, with D possibly TRBD1 on 6 matching bases. Deletions cut 8 bases from V and 3 bases from J, with 13 bases between. Germline CDR1 is SGHTA and CDR2 is FQGNSA. This CDR3 has 13 residues. CDR3 sequence (DNA): TGTGCCAGCCATGAGGGGGAATACTATGGCTACACCTTC. It yields the protein CASHEGEYYGYTF.

The chain recombines TRBV9 with TRBJ2-7; 10 bases agree with TRBD2. CDR3 length equals 14 residues. V dropped 4 bases and J dropped 4; count of bases not matched to a gene: 5. Germline V gives CDR1 SGDLS, CDR2 YYNGEE. The CDR3 is CASSSAGGPYEQYF. The CDR3 DNA is TGTGCCAGCAGCTCAGCGGGGGGGCCGTACGAGCAGTACTTC.

The gene calls are TRBV3-1 (or the pseudogene TRBV3-2) and TRBJ1-1, with TRBD1 matching 8 bases. CDR3 length equals 15 residues. The trim removed 0 bases at V and 4 bases at J, leaving 4 bases unmatched. Germline lookup yields CDR1 LGHDT and CDR2 YNNKEL (reference sequence). The CDR3 DNA follows: TGTGCCAGCAGCCAAGATTATGGACAGGGCACTGAAGCTTTCTTT. Protein: CASSQDYGQGTEAFF.

The chain is built from TRBV12-3 or TRBV12-4 and TRBJ2-7; the D gene is possibly TRBD2 (5 bases). This CDR3 has 11 residues. V was clipped by 6 bases and J by 3 bases, with 6 bases between them. The CDR3 region is CASRTNYEQYF. CDR3 nucleotides: TGTGCCAGCAGGACTAACTACGAGCAGTACTTC.

This clone appeared once. The V gene is TRBV9, the J gene TRBJ2-1; D remains ambiguous. CDR3 length: 13 residues. V dropped 0 bases and J dropped 5 bases, with 6 bases sitting between them. The germline gives CDR1 SGDLS, CDR2 YYNGEE. CDR3 in amino acids: CASSVGPDNEQFF. The CDR3 bases are TGTGCCAGCAGCGTAGGGCCCGACAATGAGCAGTTCTTC.

The chain carries TRBV13 and TRBJ2-2, with TRBD1 as a possible D gene (6 bases). Deletions cut 0 bases from V and 7 bases from J, with 12 bases between. Per the germline V gene, CDR1 is PRHDT and CDR2 is FYEKMQ (reference sequence). CDR3 length: 15 residues. CDR3 sequence reads: CASSLGQGYDGELFF. The CDR3 nucleotides read TGTGCCAGCAGCTTAGGTCAGGGGTACGACGGGGAGCTGTTTTTT. Full variable domain (remainder filled in from reference TRBV13 and TRBJ2-2): AAGVIQSPRHLIKEKRETATLKCYPIPRHDTVYWYQQGPGQDPQFLISFYEKMQSDKGSIPDRFSAQQFSDYHSELNMSSLELGDSALYFCASSLGQGYDGELFFGEGSRLTVL.

V gene TRBV10-3 combines with J gene TRBJ1-2, with D maybe TRBD1 (5 bases). This CDR3 is built from 15 residues. Per germline, CDR1 ENHRY and CDR2 SYGVKD. The V end lost 1 base, the J end lost 6 bases, and 15 bases lay between the germline ends. The CDR3 region is CAISEFQGGEDGYTF. In nucleotides, the CDR3 is TGTGCCATCAGTGAGTTTCAGGGTGGTGAGGATGGCTACACCTTC.